The 14 T cell receptor beta chains reported below all come from one sample, sequenced in a study of T cell repertoires in cytomegalovirus infection. MiXCR, run by TCRdb on the reads, gives a single entry per CDR3 protein. The data contain some 560,000 distinct CDR3 sequences, over 35% of them singletons. These TCRs' antigens remain unknown. Material: cultured PBMCs, obtained from culture after CMV antigen stimulation. The receptor source for this set is a human donor in good health (CMV status not recorded). Some clones in this sample may be carry-over from other donors' samples.

The chain uses TRBV7-2 and TRBJ2-7; 12 bases align to TRBD2. J lost 4 bases, V lost 1 base, and 5 bases had no gene match. The CDR3 consists of 16 residues. Germline CDR1 is SGHTA and CDR2 is FQGNSA. The CDR3 DNA follows: TGTGCCAGCAGCTTAGTTTCTAGCGGGGGGGGGTACGAGCAGTACTTC. It translates to CASSLVSSGGGYEQYF.

Of note for this clonotype: An end of the junction does not agree with germline; a read error may underlie this. The chain recombines TRBV9 with TRBJ2-3, with 10 bases lining up with TRBD2. CDR1 and CDR2 from the germline V gene are SGDLS and YYNGEE. The CDR3 has 13 residues. CDR3 amino acids: CASSGGPLDTQYF. CDR3 nucleotides: TGTGCCAGTAGCGGGGGGCCACTAGATACGCAGTATTTT.

This clonotype was counted at least ten times. The rearrangement uses TRBV7-2 and TRBJ2-7; no clear D. This CDR3 region has 15 residues. CDR1 SGHTA and CDR2 FQGNSA come from the germline V gene. V shed 1 base and J shed 5 bases, with 15 bases lying between them. This chain's CDR3 is CASSLGPRSLDEQYF. The CDR3 coding sequence is TGTGCCAGCAGCTTAGGCCCGCGAAGTCTGGACGAGCAGTACTTC. The full variable domain, rest sourced from reference TRBV7-2 and TRBJ2-7, is GAGVSQSPSNKVTEKGKDVELRCDPISGHTALYWYRQSLGQGLEFLIYFQGNSAPDKSGLPSDRFSAERTGGSVSTLTIQRTQQEDSAVYLCASSLGPRSLDEQYFGPGTRLTVT.

The chain uses TRBV27 and TRBJ2-3; TRBD2 is a possible D gene (5 bases). The CDR3 spans 14 residues. Germline CDR1 MNHEY, CDR2 SMNVEV (reference sequence). The germline V and J ends were trimmed by 4 bases and 2 bases, with 10 bases remaining between them. This chain's CDR3 is CASSSPGFTDTQYF. CDR3 nucleotides: TGTGCCAGCAGTTCCCCGGGGTTCACAGATACGCAGTATTTT.

This chain links TRBV19 with TRBJ1-3, with 7 bases fitting TRBD1. Looked up from germline, CDR1 is LNHDA and CDR2 is SQIVND (reference sequence). V shed 4 bases and J 4 bases; nucleotides not matched to a gene: 1. The CDR3 has 13 amino acids. CDR3: CASSTDRGNTIYF. The CDR3 nucleotides are TGTGCCAGTAGTACGGACAGGGGAAACACCATATATTTT.

The CDR3 nucleotides read TGCGCCAGCAGCCAAGGTCCTAGCGGGAGGGCCGGTGAGCAGTTCTTC. Amino acids: CASSQGPSGRAGEQFF. This sequence joins TRBV4-3 and TRBJ2-1; TRBD2 matches at 12 bases. The CDR3 length is 16 residues. V gave up 1 base and J gave up 9 bases; unmatched junction bases: 7. CDR1 is LGHNA, CDR2 YSLEER, per germline.

This chain links TRBV2 with TRBJ1-1; D not resolved. CDR1 and CDR2 (germline): SNHLY, FYNNEI. CDR3 length: 11 amino acids. V was trimmed by 7 bases and J by 5 bases, leaving 8 bases between them. The CDR3 DNA reads TGTGCCAGCACGGAGAGGACTGAAGCTTTCTTT. This sequence encodes CASTERTEAFF. Drawing the rest from reference TRBV2 and TRBJ1-1, the complete variable domain is EPEVTQTPSHQVTQMGQEVILRCVPISNHLYFYWYRQILGQKVEFLVSFYNNEISEKSEIFDDQFSVERPDGSNFTLKIRSTKLEDSAMYFCASTERTEAFFGQGTRLTVV.

The genes are TRBV29-1 and TRBJ1-2, with TRBD1 as a possible D gene (5 bases). The ends were cut back, 3 bases at V and 0 bases at J, with 11 bases in the middle. Germline CDR1 SQVTM, CDR2 ANQGSEA. This CDR3 contains 14 residues. The CDR3 protein is CSVERGLPNYGYTF. The CDR3 DNA is TGCAGCGTTGAGAGGGGTCTCCCTAACTATGGCTACACCTTC.

The V gene is TRBV2, the J gene TRBJ2-7, with D unresolved. The CDR3 length is 11 residues. V was trimmed by 7 bases and J by 5 bases, leaving 9 bases between them. CDR1 and CDR2 from the germline V gene are SNHLY and FYNNEI. The CDR3 sequence is CASKVINEQYF. The CDR3 DNA reads TGTGCCAGCAAGGTGATCAACGAGCAGTACTTC.

V is TRBV6-1 and J is TRBJ2-5, with TRBD2 identical over 8 bases. The germline CDR1 and CDR2 sequences are MNHNS and SASEGT. With V trimmed by 6 bases and J by 4 bases, 10 bases remained unmatched. The CDR3 runs 15 residues. CDR3 sequence (DNA): TGTGCCAGCAGGCGACTGGCGGGGGGCGGAGAGACCCAGTACTTC. The encoded protein is CASRRLAGGGETQYF.

The V and J genes are TRBV6-5 and TRBJ1-2, with a weak D call TRBD1 (6 bases). CDR3 length equals 12 residues. V shed 6 bases and J shed 4 bases, with 9 bases lying between them. Germline V gene sequence: CDR1 MNHEY, CDR2 SVGAGI. DNA for the CDR3: TGTGCCAGCAGGCAGGGGTTCTATGGCTACACCTTC. Encoded protein: CASRQGFYGYTF.

The J gene is TRBJ1-1, the V gene TRBV3-1, with TRBD1 identical over 7 bases. This CDR3 has 13 residues. CDR1 and CDR2 (germline): LGHDT, YNNKEL (reference sequence). The V and J ends lost 7 bases and 1 base, in that order; junction bases with no gene match: 3. The chain's CDR3 is CASTDRANTEAFF. The CDR3 bases are TGTGCCAGCACCGACAGGGCGAACACTGAAGCTTTCTTT.

V and J are TRBV20-1 and TRBJ2-3; possibly TRBD2 for D (6 bases). The CDR3 contains 13 residues. Between the trimmed V and J ends, which lost 6 bases and 0 bases, there was a span of 10 bases. The germline V gene encodes CDR1 DFQATT and CDR2 SNEGSKA (reference sequence). The CDR3 protein is CSAQLASTDTQYF. The DNA for the CDR3 is TGCAGTGCCCAACTAGCTAGCACAGATACGCAGTATTTT.

The genes are TRBV7-6 and TRBJ2-2; TRBD1 aligns across 8 bases. This CDR3 has 17 amino acids. J lost 2 bases, V lost 2 bases, and 7 bases had no gene match. Germline values: CDR1 SGHVS, CDR2 FNYEAQ. The CDR3 sequence: CASSLHTGQANTGELFF. As DNA, the CDR3 is TGTGCCAGCAGCTTACATACGGGACAGGCCAACACCGGGGAGCTGTTTTTT. The variable domain in full, with the rest retrieved from reference TRBV7-6 and TRBJ2-2, is GAGVSQSPRYKVTKRGQDVALRCDPISGHVSLYWYRQALGQGPEFLTYFNYEAQQDKSGLPNDRFSAERPEGSISTLTIQRTEQRDSAMYRCASSLHTGQANTGELFFGEGSRLTVL.